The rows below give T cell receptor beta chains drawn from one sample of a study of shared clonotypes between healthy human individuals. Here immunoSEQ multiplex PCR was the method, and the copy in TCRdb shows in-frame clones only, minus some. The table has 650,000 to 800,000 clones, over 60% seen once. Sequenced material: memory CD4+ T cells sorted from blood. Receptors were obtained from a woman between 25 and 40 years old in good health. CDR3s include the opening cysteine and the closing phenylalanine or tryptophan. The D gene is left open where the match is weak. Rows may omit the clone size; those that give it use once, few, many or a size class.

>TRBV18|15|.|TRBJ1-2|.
CASSPRDSATYGYTF
TGTGCCAGCTCGCCCCGGGACTCAGCGACCTATGGCTACACCTTC
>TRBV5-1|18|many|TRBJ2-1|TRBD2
CAVLSWASSGGPYNEQFF
TGCGCCGTACTGTCTTGGGCCAGCTCGGGAGGGCCCTACAATGAGCAGTTCTTC
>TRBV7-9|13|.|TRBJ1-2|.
CASSLAGGYGYTF
TGTGCCAGCAGCTTAGCTGGGGGCTATGGCTACACCTTC
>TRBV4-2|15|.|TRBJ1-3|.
CASSRQGSSGNTIYF
TGTGCCAGCAGCCGTCAGGGTAGCTCTGGAAACACCATATATTTT
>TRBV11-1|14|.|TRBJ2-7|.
CASSPRGTSNEQYF
TGTGCCAGCAGCCCCCGAGGGACCTCCAACGAGCAGTACTTC
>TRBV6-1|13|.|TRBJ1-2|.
CASSERDFYGYTF
TGTGCCAGCAGTGAACGTGACTTCTATGGCTACACCTTC
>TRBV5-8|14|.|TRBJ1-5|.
CASSPGRDNQPQHF
TGTGCCAGCAGCCCGGGACGAGACAATCAGCCCCAGCATTTT
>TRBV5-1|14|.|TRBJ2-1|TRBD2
CASSLVAGGGEQFF
TGCGCCAGCAGCTTAGTAGCGGGAGGTGGGGAGCAGTTCTTC
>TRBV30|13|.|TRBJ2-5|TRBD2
CAWRRAGFETQYF
TGTGCCTGGAGGAGAGCGGGGTTTGAGACCCAGTACTTC
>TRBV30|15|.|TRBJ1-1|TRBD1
CAWSVSGTGNPEAFF
TGTGCCTGGAGTGTATCAGGGACAGGGAACCCTGAAGCTTTCTTT
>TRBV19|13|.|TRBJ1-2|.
CASAAGRVYGYTF
TGTGCCAGCGCTGCCGGCAGGGTATATGGCTACACCTTC
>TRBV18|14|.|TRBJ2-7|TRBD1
CASSRQGASYEQYF
TGTGCCAGCTCACGACAGGGAGCCTCCTACGAGCAGTACTTC
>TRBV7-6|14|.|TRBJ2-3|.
CASSPRGSADTQYF
TGTGCCAGCAGCCCTAGGGGTAGCGCAGATACGCAGTATTTT
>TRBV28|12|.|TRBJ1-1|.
CASVRVDTEAFF
TGTGCCAGTGTGAGGGTGGACACTGAAGCTTTCTTT
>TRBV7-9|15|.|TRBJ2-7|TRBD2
CASSLGGSESYEQYF
TGTGCCAGCAGCTTAGGCGGGAGTGAATCCTACGAGCAGTACTTC
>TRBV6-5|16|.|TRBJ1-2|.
CASSSPRGGPNYGYTF
TGTGCCAGCAGTTCGCCCCGAGGGGGACCGAACTATGGCTACACCTTC
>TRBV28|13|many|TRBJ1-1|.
CASSLAGDTEAFF
TGTGCCAGCAGTTTGGCAGGAGACACTGAAGCTTTCTTT
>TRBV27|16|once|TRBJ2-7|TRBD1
CASSLWGQSNTYEQYF
TGTGCCAGCAGTTTATGGGGACAGAGTAACACCTACGAGCAGTACTTC
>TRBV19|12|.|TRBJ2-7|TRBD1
CASSTGQGEQYF
TGTGCCAGTAGTACCGGACAGGGGGAGCAGTACTTC
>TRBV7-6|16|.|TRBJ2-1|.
CASSRTVGLSYNEQFF
TGTGCCAGCAGCCGAACTGTTGGACTCTCCTACAATGAGCAGTTCTTC
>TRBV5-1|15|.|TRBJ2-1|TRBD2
CASSLSTSGYNEQFF
TGCGCCAGCAGCTTGTCCACTAGCGGATACAATGAGCAGTTCTTC
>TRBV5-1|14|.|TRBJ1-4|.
CASSSGLGGEKLFF
TGCGCCAGCAGTAGTGGCCTAGGGGGTGAAAAACTGTTTTTT
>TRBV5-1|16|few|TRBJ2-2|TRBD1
CASSRIDYRGTGELFF
TGCGCCAGCAGCCGAATCGACTACAGGGGGACCGGGGAGCTGTTTTTT
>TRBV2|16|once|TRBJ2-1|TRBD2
CASTRLTSVLNNEQFF
TGTGCCAGCACGCGACTGACTAGCGTCCTTAACAATGAGCAGTTCTTC
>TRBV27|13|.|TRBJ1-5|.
CASSLQGGQPQHF
TGTGCCAGCAGCCTACAGGGAGGGCAGCCCCAGCATTTT
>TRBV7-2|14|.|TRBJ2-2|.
CASSLAQNTGELFF
TGTGCCAGCAGCCTAGCCCAAAACACCGGGGAGCTGTTTTTT
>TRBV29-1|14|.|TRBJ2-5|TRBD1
CSVQRRQGTETQYF
TGCAGCGTTCAACGTAGACAGGGGACAGAGACCCAGTACTTC